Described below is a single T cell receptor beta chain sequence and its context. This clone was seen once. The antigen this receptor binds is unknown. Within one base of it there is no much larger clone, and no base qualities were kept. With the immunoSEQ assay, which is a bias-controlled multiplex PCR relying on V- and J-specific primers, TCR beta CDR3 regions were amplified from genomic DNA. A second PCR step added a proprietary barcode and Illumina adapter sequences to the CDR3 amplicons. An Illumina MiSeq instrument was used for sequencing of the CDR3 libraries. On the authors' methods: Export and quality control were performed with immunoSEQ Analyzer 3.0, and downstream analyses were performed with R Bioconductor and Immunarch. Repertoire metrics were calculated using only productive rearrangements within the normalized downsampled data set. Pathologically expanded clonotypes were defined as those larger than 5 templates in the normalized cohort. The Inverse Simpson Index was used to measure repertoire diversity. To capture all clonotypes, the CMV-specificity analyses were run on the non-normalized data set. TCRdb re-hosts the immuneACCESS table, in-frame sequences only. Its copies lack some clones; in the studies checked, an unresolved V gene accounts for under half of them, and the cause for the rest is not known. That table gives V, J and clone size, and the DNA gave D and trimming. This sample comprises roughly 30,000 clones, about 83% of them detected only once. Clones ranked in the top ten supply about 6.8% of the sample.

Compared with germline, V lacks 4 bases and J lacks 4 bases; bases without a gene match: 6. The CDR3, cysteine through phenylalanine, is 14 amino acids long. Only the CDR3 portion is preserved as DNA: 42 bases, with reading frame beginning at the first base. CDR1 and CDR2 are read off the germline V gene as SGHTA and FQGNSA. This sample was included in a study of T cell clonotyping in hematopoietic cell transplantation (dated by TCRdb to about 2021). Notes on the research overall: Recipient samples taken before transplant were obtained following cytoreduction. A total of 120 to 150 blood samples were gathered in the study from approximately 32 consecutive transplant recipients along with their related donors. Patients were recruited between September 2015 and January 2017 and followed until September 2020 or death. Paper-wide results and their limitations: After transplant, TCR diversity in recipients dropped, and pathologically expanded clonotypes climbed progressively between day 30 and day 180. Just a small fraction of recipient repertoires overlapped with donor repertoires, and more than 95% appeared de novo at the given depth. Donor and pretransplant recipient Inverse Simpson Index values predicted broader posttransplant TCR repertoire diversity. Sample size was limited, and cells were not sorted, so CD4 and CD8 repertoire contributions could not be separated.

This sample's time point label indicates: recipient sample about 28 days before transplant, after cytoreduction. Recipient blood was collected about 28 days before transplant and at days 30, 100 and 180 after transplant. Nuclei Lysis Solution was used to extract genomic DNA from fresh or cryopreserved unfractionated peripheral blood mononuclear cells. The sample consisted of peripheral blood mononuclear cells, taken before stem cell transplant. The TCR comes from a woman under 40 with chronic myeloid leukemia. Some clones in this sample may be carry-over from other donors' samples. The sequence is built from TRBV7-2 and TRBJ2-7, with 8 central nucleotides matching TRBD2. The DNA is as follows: TGTGCCAGCAGCTCGGGGGGGGGCCTATACGAGCAGTACTTC. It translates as CASSSGGGLYEQYF.